One and the same sample provided the 20 T cell receptor beta chains below, sequenced in a study of naive and memory T cell subsets (dated 2017 in TCRdb). Sample treatment or condition, as interpreted from the label and publication: skin biopsy from PPD injection site in Mantoux-positive individual. Before reverse transcription, total RNA that had not been cell sorted was treated with RQ1 DNase, with a target input of roughly 1 to 1,100 ng. The protocol used for the library was UMI-ligation and nested PCR. TCRdb lists the instrument as Illumina MiSeq. TCR RNA was reverse transcribed with SuperScript IV using alpha and beta constant region primers for the blood and skin samples. TCRdb handled the public reads itself, with Q25 trimming in fastp and clone calling in MiXCR, and kept productive beta chains. Rows matching on CDR3 protein sequence are summarized as one entry with the most common DNA and genes. This sample is represented by approximately 20,000 distinct CDR3 sequences; less than 9.5% of them were singletons. The top ten hold almost 7% of the sample.

The sample here was skin, taken from a tuberculin skin test site. The receptors were sampled from an adult in good health.

This clonotype has only a few counts. V usage is TRBV7-9 and J usage is TRBJ2-7, with 8 bases lining up with TRBD1. The CDR3 is 14 residues long. From germline, CDR1 is SEHNR and CDR2 FQNEAQ (reference sequence). V dropped 5 bases and J dropped 3; count of bases not matched to a gene: 6. DNA of the CDR3: TGTGCCAGCAGCCCTCCGGACAGGGACTACGAGCAGTACTTC. It encodes CASSPPDRDYEQYF.

The chain combines TRBV6-6 with TRBJ1-2; TRBD1 aligns across 7 bases. This CDR3 is 12 amino acids long. J lost 4 bases, V lost 5 bases, and 1 base had no gene match. Per germline, CDR1 MNHNY and CDR2 SVGAGI (reference sequence). CDR3 region: CASSRDSYGYTF. The CDR3 DNA follows: TGTGCCAGCAGTCGGGACAGCTATGGCTACACCTTC.

This clonotype has just a few counts. This chain uses TRBV28 with TRBJ2-2, with D uncertain. V lost 5 bases, J lost 3 bases, and 10 bases lay in between. Germline lookup yields CDR1 MDHEN and CDR2 SYDVKM. The CDR3 consists of 14 residues. The CDR3 coding sequence is TGTGCCAGCAGTGAGGCGACCGACACCGGGGAGCTGTTTTTT. Translating gives CASSEATDTGELFF.

This clonotype was counted ten times or more. The V gene is TRBV2, the J gene TRBJ2-3; 9 bases match TRBD1. The CDR3 length is 15 residues. V was clipped by 6 bases and J by 2 bases; unmatched bases: 6. Germline CDR1 SNHLY, CDR2 FYNNEI. CDR3 loop: CASSLGQGNTDTQYF. The CDR3 nucleotides are TGTGCCAGCAGCCTTGGACAGGGGAACACAGATACGCAGTATTTT.

This clonotype was found a few times. The chain links TRBV7-2 to TRBJ2-2; D is perhaps TRBD1 (7 bases). V was shortened by 5 bases and J by 5 bases, with 18 bases between the two germline ends. In germline, CDR1 is SGHTA, CDR2 FQGNSA. The CDR3 loop spans 16 amino acids. CDR3 in amino acids: CASSPGGGRGTGELFF. As DNA, the CDR3 is TGTGCCAGCAGCCCTGGAGGGGGCCGGGGGACCGGGGAGCTGTTTTTT.

At least ten counts were recorded for this clonotype. The chain links TRBV28 to TRBJ2-6, with D possibly TRBD1 on 7 matching bases. Germline lookup yields CDR1 MDHEN and CDR2 SYDVKM. Trimming cost V 9 bases and J 1 base, with 13 bases left between them. The CDR3 has 15 residues. The DNA for the CDR3 is TGTGCCAGTTCCGCAGGGGGGTCTGGGGCCAACGTCCTGACTTTC. Protein product: CASSAGGSGANVLTF. Drawing the rest from reference TRBV28 and TRBJ2-6, the complete variable domain is DVKVTQSSRYLVKRTGEKVFLECVQDMDHENMFWYRQDPGLGLRLIYFSYDVKMKEKGDIPEGYSVSREKKERFSLILESASTNQTSMYLCASSAGGSGANVLTFGAGSRLTVL.

This clonotype was seen many times. The gene calls are TRBV2 and TRBJ2-1; perhaps TRBD1 as D (6 bases). The CDR3 has 13 residues. Germline CDR1 and CDR2: SNHLY and FYNNEI. V was shortened by 8 bases and J by 10 bases, with 18 bases between the two germline ends. CDR3 amino acids: CASPRQEIGEQFF. CDR3 coding DNA: TGTGCCAGCCCTCGACAGGAGATAGGGGAGCAGTTCTTC.

This clonotype was detected only a few times. The V and J genes are TRBV7-3 and TRBJ2-1; 8 nucleotides line up with TRBD1. Losses at the gene ends were 2 bases for V and 8 bases for J; bases not matched to a gene: 5. The CDR3 consists of 14 residues. CDR1 and CDR2 from the germline V gene are SGHTA and FQGTGA. CDR3 bases: TGTGCCAGCAGCTTAGGGACAGGAGAGCATGAGCAGTTCTTC. Residues: CASSLGTGEHEQFF.

This clonotype showed up just a few times. The J gene is TRBJ2-3, the V gene TRBV24-1; D is uncertain. Looked up from germline, CDR1 is KGHDR and CDR2 is SFDVKD. V was pared by 6 bases and J by 2 bases, with 5 bases between. CDR3 size: 12 residues. CDR3 sequence (DNA): TGTGCCACCAGTACCTACACAGATACGCAGTATTTT. Amino acid sequence: CATSTYTDTQYF.

At least ten counts were recorded for this clonotype. V and J are TRBV6-2 or TRBV6-3 and TRBJ2-7; 9 nucleotides match TRBD1. The CDR3 loop spans 15 amino acids. Per the germline V gene, CDR1 is MNHEY and CDR2 is SVGEGT. The trim removed 2 bases at V and 2 bases at J, leaving 4 bases unmatched. In DNA, the CDR3 is TGTGCCAGCAGTTACGGGACAGGGAGGACCTACGAGCAGTACTTC. Translating it yields CASSYGTGRTYEQYF.

This clonotype occurred a few times. The chain links TRBV6-6 to TRBJ2-7; D might be TRBD2 (6 bases). The length of the CDR3 is 16 residues. CDR1 MNHNY and CDR2 SVGAGI come from the germline V gene (reference sequence). Trimming stripped 6 bases from V and 0 bases from J, with 18 bases between. CDR3 nucleotide sequence: TGTGCCAGCAGGGATCAGGGTGCGGGACGCTCCTACGAGCAGTACTTC. Amino acid sequence: CASRDQGAGRSYEQYF.

This clonotype has only a few counts. The chain carries TRBV12-3 or TRBV12-4 and TRBJ1-1, with no clear D. V was pared by 5 bases and J by 7 bases, with 8 bases between. The CDR3 is 11 amino acids. DNA for the CDR3: TGTGCCAGCAGTCACGGGGTTGAAGCTTTCTTT. Translating gives CASSHGVEAFF.

The CDR3 loop reads CAITNRRTGLEKTDTQYF. In DNA form, the CDR3 reads TGTGCCATCACCAACCGGCGGACAGGTTTGGAGAAAACAGATACGCAGTATTTT. The V gene is TRBV10-3, the J gene TRBJ2-3; 7 nucleotides align to TRBD1. Germline lookup yields CDR1 ENHRY and CDR2 SYGVKD. This CDR3 region has 18 residues. After removal of 7 bases from V and 3 bases from J, the junction contained 19 bases not matched to a gene.

This clonotype is termed medium-sized. The chain recombines TRBV6-2 or TRBV6-3 with TRBJ2-2, with 8 positions matching TRBD1. Germline CDR1 and CDR2: MNHEY and SVGEGT. Trimming at V came to 4 bases and at J to 6 bases, leaving 1 base not matched to a gene. The length of the CDR3 is 13 residues. The CDR3 reads CASSWTGPGELFF. In DNA form, the CDR3 reads TGTGCCAGCAGTTGGACAGGGCCCGGGGAGCTGTTTTTT.

This clonotype was observed many times. The chain carries TRBV3-1 and TRBJ2-2; 9 nucleotides line up with TRBD1. The CDR3 consists of 17 residues. The V and J ends lost 0 bases and 0 bases, in that order; junction bases with no gene match: 2. In germline, CDR1 is LGHDT, CDR2 YNNKEL (reference sequence). The CDR3 bases are TGTGCCAGCAGCCAAGAAGGGACAGGGACGAACACCGGGGAGCTGTTTTTT. It translates to CASSQEGTGTNTGELFF.

Many counts were recorded for this clonotype. The chain employs TRBV11-2 and TRBJ2-7, with 8 positions matching TRBD1. Germline trimming cut 2 bases from V and 12 bases from J; bases unmatched to any gene: 12. CDR3 length: 14 residues. Germline V lookup: CDR1 SGHAT, CDR2 FQNNGV. The CDR3 loop reads CASSLSSGGPSPYF. The DNA of the CDR3 is TGTGCCAGCAGCTTAAGTTCAGGGGGCCCTAGTCCGTACTTC.

This sequence joins TRBV19 and TRBJ2-7, with 9 positions matching TRBD2. CDR1 is LNHDA and CDR2 is SQIVND in the germline V gene (reference sequence). After removal of 6 bases from V and 4 bases from J, the junction contained 16 bases not matched to a gene. The CDR3 spans 17 residues. The CDR3 sequence is CASSSPDNSGSLYEQYF. DNA of the CDR3: TGTGCCAGTAGCTCCCCCGACAATAGCGGGAGCCTTTACGAGCAGTACTTC.

This clonotype was observed many times. V and J are TRBV6-1 and TRBJ2-3, with 8 bases lining up with TRBD2. The V and J ends lost 6 bases and 0 bases, in that order; junction bases with no gene match: 2. The CDR3 runs to 14 residues. Germline CDR1 MNHNS, CDR2 SASEGT. CDR3 loop: CASRSSGSTDTQYF. Written as DNA, the CDR3 is TGTGCCAGCAGGTCTAGCGGGAGCACAGATACGCAGTATTTT.

By proportion, this clonotype is medium-sized. The rearrangement links TRBV20-1 to TRBJ2-3, with 9 bases lining up with TRBD2. The germline V gene has CDR1 DFQATT and CDR2 SNEGSKA (reference sequence). CDR3 size: 15 residues. The J segment lost 3 bases and the V segment lost 3 bases, leaving 7 bases of the junction unmatched. In DNA, the CDR3 is TGCAGTGCTAGGGATAGCGGGAGCAGGACAGATACGCAGTATTTT. Amino acid sequence: CSARDSGSRTDTQYF.

In this sample, this clonotype turned up many times. V is TRBV7-6 and J is TRBJ1-1; TRBD1 matches 7 bases. The length of the CDR3 is 13 residues. Germline CDR1 is SGHVS and CDR2 is FNYEAQ. V gave up 7 bases and J gave up 0 bases; unmatched junction bases: 2. CDR3 protein: CASIGQVNTEAFF. In nucleotides, the CDR3 is TGTGCCAGCATCGGACAGGTGAACACTGAAGCTTTCTTT. The whole variable domain, remainder taken from reference TRBV7-6 and TRBJ1-1, is GAGVSQSPRYKVTKRGQDVALRCDPISGHVSLYWYRQALGQGPEFLTYFNYEAQQDKSGLPNDRFSAERPEGSISTLTIQRTEQRDSAMYRCASIGQVNTEAFFGQGTRLTVV.